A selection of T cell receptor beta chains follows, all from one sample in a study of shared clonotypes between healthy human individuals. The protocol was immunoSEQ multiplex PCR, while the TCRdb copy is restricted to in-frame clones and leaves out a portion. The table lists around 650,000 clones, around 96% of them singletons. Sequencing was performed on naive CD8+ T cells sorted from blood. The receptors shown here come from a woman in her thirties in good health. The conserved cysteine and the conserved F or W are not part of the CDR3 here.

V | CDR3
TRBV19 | ASSNKYWNEQF
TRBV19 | ASSTRPSTGKEAF
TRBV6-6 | ASSVGVKNQPQH
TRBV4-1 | ASSQAFGLHTQY
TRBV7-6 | ASSLGGVKGSGNTIY
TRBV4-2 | ASSPGGELF
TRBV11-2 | ASSLGVGDLF
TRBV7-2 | ASSFSGPYEQY
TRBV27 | ASRVGRSSYEQY
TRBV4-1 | ASTRTPTPQRTDTQY
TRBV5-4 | ASSPSGIEQY